This TCR beta chain was found in a study of CD8 T cells in ankylosing spondylitis. TCRdb fed the 5' RACE reads into MiXCR, producing one record per CDR3 protein. The table records nearly 350,000 distinct CDR3 sequences, about 14% of them present only once. This clonotype was found a few times. Germline V CDR1 and CDR2: MNHEY, SVGAGI. CDR3 length: 15 amino acids. V was clipped by 4 bases and J by 4 bases, with 16 bases between them. The chain links TRBV6-5 to TRBJ2-5, with D perhaps TRBD1 (6 bases). Sequenced material: blood, either unsorted or a sorted T cell fraction (not recorded which). The source of this sequence is a male donor with ankylosing spondylitis or in good health (not recorded which). The CDR3 DNA follows: TGTGCCAGCAGTTCACAGGGACAAAGAGGAGAGACCCAGTACTTC. This translates into CASSSQGQRGETQYF.